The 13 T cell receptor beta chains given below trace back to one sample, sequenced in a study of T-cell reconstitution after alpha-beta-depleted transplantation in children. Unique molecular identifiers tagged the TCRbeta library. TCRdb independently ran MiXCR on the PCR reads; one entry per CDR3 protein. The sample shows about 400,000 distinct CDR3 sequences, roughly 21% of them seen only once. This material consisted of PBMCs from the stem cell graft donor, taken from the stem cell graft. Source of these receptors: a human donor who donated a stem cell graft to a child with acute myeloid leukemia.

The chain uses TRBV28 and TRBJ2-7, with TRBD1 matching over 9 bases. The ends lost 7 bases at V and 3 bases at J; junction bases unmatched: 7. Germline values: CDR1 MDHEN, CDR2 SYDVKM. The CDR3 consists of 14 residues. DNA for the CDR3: TGTGCCAGCAAACCACGGGACAGGGACTACGAGCAGTACTTC. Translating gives CASKPRDRDYEQYF.

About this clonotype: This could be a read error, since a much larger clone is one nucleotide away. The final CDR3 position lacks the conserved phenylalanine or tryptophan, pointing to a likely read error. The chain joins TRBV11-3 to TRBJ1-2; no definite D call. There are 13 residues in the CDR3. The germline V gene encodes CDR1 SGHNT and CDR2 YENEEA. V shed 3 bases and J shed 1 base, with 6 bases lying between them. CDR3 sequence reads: CASSFPDNYGYTC. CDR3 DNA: TGTGCCAGCAGCTTCCCAGATAACTATGGCTACACCTGC.

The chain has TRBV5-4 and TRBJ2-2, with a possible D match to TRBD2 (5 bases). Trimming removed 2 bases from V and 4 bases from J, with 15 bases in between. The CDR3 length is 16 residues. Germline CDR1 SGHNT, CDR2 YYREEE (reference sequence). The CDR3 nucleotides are TGTGCCAGCAGCTTAGCGGCAAGCGTGATCACCGGGGAGCTGTTTTTT. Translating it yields CASSLAASVITGELFF.

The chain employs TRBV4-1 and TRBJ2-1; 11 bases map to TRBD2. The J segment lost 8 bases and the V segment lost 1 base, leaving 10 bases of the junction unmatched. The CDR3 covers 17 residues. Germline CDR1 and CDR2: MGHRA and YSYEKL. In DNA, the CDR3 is TGCGCCAGCAGCCAAGGTCGTGGGACTAGCGGCCGCGATGAGCAGTTCTTC. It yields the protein CASSQGRGTSGRDEQFF.

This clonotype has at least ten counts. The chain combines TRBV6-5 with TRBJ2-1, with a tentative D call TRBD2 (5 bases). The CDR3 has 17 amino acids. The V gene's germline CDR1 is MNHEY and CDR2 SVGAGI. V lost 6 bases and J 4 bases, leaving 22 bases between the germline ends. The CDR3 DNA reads TGTGCCAGCAGGGCTAGCAGCTCGGAGAGATCGTACAATGAGCAGTTCTTC. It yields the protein CASRASSSERSYNEQFF.

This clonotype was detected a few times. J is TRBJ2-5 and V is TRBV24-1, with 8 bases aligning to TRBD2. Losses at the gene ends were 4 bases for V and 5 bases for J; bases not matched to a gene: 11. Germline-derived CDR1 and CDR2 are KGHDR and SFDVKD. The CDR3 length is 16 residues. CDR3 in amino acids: CATSDPTGGEEETQYF. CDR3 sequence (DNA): TGTGCCACCAGTGACCCTACGGGGGGGGAGGAGGAGACCCAGTACTTC.

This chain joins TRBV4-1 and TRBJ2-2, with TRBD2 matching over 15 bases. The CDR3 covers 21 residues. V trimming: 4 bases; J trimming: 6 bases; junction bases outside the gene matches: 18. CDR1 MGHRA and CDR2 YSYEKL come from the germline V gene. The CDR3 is CASSRVVATGLAGGPSGELFF. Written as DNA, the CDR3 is TGCGCCAGCAGCCGCGTTGTCGCGACTGGACTAGCGGGAGGGCCCTCCGGGGAGCTGTTTTTT.

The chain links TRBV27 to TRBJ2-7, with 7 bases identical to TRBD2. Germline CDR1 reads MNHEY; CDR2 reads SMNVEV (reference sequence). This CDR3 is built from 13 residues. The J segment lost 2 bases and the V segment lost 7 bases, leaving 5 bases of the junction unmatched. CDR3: CASMREFPYEQYF. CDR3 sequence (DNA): TGTGCCAGCATGCGGGAGTTCCCCTACGAGCAGTACTTC.

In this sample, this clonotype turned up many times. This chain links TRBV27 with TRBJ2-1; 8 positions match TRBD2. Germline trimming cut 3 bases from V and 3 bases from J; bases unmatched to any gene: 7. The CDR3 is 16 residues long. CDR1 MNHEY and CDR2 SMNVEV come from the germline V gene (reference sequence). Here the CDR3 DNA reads TGTGCCAGCAGTTTTCGGAGCGGGAGTTTCTACAATGAGCAGTTCTTC. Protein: CASSFRSGSFYNEQFF.

The CDR3: CASSQGHSGRNEQFF. CDR3 DNA sequence: TGCGCCAGCAGCCAAGGCCATAGCGGGAGAAACGAGCAGTTCTTC. V usage is TRBV4-1 and J usage is TRBJ2-1, with 9 bases aligning to TRBD2. V was clipped by 1 base and J by 10 bases; unmatched bases: 8. Germline V gene lookup returns CDR1 MGHRA and CDR2 YSYEKL. This CDR3 has 15 amino acids.

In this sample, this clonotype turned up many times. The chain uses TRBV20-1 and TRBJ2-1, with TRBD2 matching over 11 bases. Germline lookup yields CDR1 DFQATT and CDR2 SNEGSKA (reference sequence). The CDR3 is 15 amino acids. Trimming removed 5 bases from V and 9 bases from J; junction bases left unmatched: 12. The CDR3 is CSASRVAGGPVEQFF. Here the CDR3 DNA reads TGCAGTGCTTCCCGGGTAGCGGGAGGGCCAGTTGAGCAGTTCTTC.

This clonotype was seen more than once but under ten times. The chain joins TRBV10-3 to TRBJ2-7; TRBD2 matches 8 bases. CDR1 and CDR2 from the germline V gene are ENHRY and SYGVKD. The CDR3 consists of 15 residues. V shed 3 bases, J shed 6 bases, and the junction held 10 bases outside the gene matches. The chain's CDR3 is CAISEGSSGWGEQYF. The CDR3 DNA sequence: TGTGCCATCAGTGAAGGTTCTAGCGGGTGGGGCGAGCAGTACTTC.

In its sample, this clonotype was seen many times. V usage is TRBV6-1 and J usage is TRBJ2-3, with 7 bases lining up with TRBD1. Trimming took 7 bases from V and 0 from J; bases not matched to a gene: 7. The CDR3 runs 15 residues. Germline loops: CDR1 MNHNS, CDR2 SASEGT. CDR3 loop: CASKTDRRSTDTQYF. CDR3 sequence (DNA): TGTGCCAGCAAAACGGACAGGCGAAGCACAGATACGCAGTATTTT.